Reported below is one TCR beta chain. Reverse transcription of roughly 0.5 to 1 ug RNA was performed with random hexamers. MiXCR, run by TCRdb on the immunoSEQ multiplex PCR reads, gives a single entry per CDR3 protein. The sample includes under 250,000 distinct CDR3 sequences, over 85% of them seen just once. The sample originates from a study of CD8 T cells in Susac syndrome. V was cut by 2 bases and J by 1 base, with 18 bases left in between. CDR3 size: 18 residues. The germline CDR1 and CDR2 sequences are GTSNPN and SVGIG (reference sequence). This chain uses TRBV30 with TRBJ1-6; D is perhaps TRBD1 (6 bases). This TCR was sampled from a human donor with multiple sclerosis. The sequenced sample consisted of CD4+ T cells from PBMCs. CDR3 coding DNA: TGTGCCTGGAGTATGCGGGGGGCAATGCAGTCCTATAATTCACCCCTCCACTTT. The encoded protein is CAWSMRGAMQSYNSPLHF.